Below, one TCR beta chain is given with its context. What it binds is unknown. Between the trimmed V and J ends, which lost 3 bases and 0 bases, there was a span of 9 bases. This CDR3 spans 14 amino acids. CDR1 is MNHNS and CDR2 is SASEGT in the germline V gene. The data were obtained in a study of vaccination and CD4 T cells after COVID-19. Study information: Overlapping SARS-CoV-2, HCoV-NL63, HCoV-OC43 and HCoV-229E spike peptides were used to stimulate cells. Study-wide results and limits: SARS-CoV-2-reactive clonotype medians increased from approximately 21 to 40, not significantly.

Oncomine TCR Beta short-read sequencing was applied to DNA from cultured CD4+ T cells. Each CDR3 protein is one row after TCRdb ran MiXCR on the PCR reads. Among under 25,000 distinct CDR3 sequences listed, about 40% were seen once. As to treatment: approximately 9-day PBMC culture with coronavirus spike peptide pools or control peptides (ViraFEST assay). ViraFEST expanded antigen-specific T cells with peptide pools, then sequenced TCRs. This sequence joins TRBV6-1 and TRBJ2-7; D unresolved. The source material was CD4+ T cells from blood, cultured in vitro, sampled before SARS-CoV-2 vaccination. This TCR derives from a human donor who had recovered from COVID-19. CDR3 DNA: TGTGCCAGCAGTGACTATTGGTACTCCTACGAGCAGTACTTC. Translated, it gives CASSDYWYSYEQYF.